Listed here are 14 T cell receptor beta chains from one sample, sequenced in a study of T cells in Graves' hyperthyroidism and ophthalmopathy. Researchers took RNA transcripts and amplified the TCR beta CDR3 regions from them. First-round RT-PCR targeting the TCR CDR3 was performed with the HTBI primer set. TCRdb reprocessed the multiplex PCR reads with MiXCR, giving one entry per CDR3 protein. The repertoire consists of 400,000 to 600,000 distinct CDR3 sequences, with about 16% occurring once and the leading ten covering 25% to 35%. Material: blood. The receptor set was obtained from a woman under 40 with Graves' ophthalmopathy.

The CDR3 bases are TGCAGCGTTGCCCTGGGACAGCTCAATGAGCAGTTCTTC. Its protein product is CSVALGQLNEQFF. The rearrangement links TRBV29-1 to TRBJ2-1; 7 bases line up with TRBD1. V was clipped by 4 bases and J by 6 bases; unmatched bases: 6. Germline V lookup: CDR1 SQVTM, CDR2 ANQGSEA. This CDR3 region has 13 residues.

This chain uses TRBV7-8 with TRBJ1-1, with a weak D call TRBD1 (5 bases). The ends were cut back, 2 bases at V and 5 bases at J, with 18 bases in the middle. Germline CDR1 and CDR2: SGHVS and FQNEAQ. CDR3 length equals 16 residues. The CDR3 sequence is CASSLRGGGYLTEAFF. CDR3 nucleotides: TGTGCCAGCAGCTTACGGGGGGGAGGTTATCTAACTGAAGCTTTCTTT.

V is TRBV5-4 and J is TRBJ2-1; no clear D gene. The CDR3 consists of 14 residues. Trimming removed 0 bases at V and 10 bases at J, with 14 bases between. Germline V gene data show CDR1 as SGHNT and CDR2 as YYREEE (reference sequence). This chain's CDR3 is CASSLAGAAEEQFF. CDR3 DNA: TGTGCCAGCAGCTTGGCCGGTGCCGCGGAGGAGCAGTTCTTC.

This clonotype was seen ten or more times. The chain carries TRBV20-1 and TRBJ2-2; D gene unclear. The CDR3 loop spans 15 amino acids. Germline V gives CDR1 DFQATT, CDR2 SNEGSKA (reference sequence). V lost 3 bases and J lost 5, with 16 bases in between. CDR3: CSARDVEDGTGELFF. The CDR3 nucleotides read TGCAGTGCTAGGGATGTGGAAGACGGGACCGGGGAGCTGTTTTTT.

As concerns this clonotype: With a much larger clone just one base away, this may be a read error. No conserved phenylalanine or tryptophan is present at the end of the CDR3, so a read error is the likely explanation. The chain recombines TRBV18 with TRBJ2-5, with unresolved D. The CDR3 is 13 amino acids. The V gene's germline CDR1 is KGHSH and CDR2 LQKENI. The V end lost 6 bases, the J end lost 4 bases, and 12 bases lay between the germline ends. The CDR3 sequence is CASSLQVGETQYL. For the CDR3, the DNA is TGTGCCAGCTCGCTCCAGGTTGGAGAGACCCAGTACCTC.

This clonotype was found many times. This sequence joins TRBV24-1 and TRBJ2-7; D uncertain. V lost 2 bases, J lost 3 bases, and 4 bases lay in between. The CDR3 is made up of 12 amino acids. Germline V gene sequence: CDR1 KGHDR, CDR2 SFDVKD. CDR3 coding DNA: TGTGCCACCAGTGATTCCTTCTACGAGCAGTACTTC. It codes for CATSDSFYEQYF.

This clonotype was seen at least ten times. The rearrangement joins TRBV20-1 to TRBJ1-1, with no clear D. The CDR3 is 14 amino acids. V lost 1 base and J lost 0, with 9 bases in between. Germline CDR1 reads DFQATT; CDR2 reads SNEGSKA (reference sequence). The CDR3 reads CSARVGPMNTEAFF. The CDR3 DNA follows: TGCAGTGCTAGAGTAGGGCCGATGAACACTGAAGCTTTCTTT.

The chain recombines TRBV18 with TRBJ1-2, with D unresolved. The CDR3 totals 14 residues. Germline V gene data show CDR1 as KGHSH and CDR2 as LQKENI. The V gene lost 2 bases and the J gene lost 0 bases, with 7 bases spanning the gap. This CDR3 is CASSPKEANYGYTF. As DNA, the CDR3 is TGTGCCAGCTCACCAAAGGAGGCTAACTATGGCTACACCTTC.

On this clonotype itself: It may be a read error: a sequence one base away is much more abundant. The chain joins TRBV20-1 to TRBJ2-7; D may be TRBD2 (7 bases). Trimming cost V 3 bases and J 7 bases, with 22 bases left between them. CDR3 length: 15 residues. Germline lookup yields CDR1 DFQATT and CDR2 SNEGSKA (reference sequence). CDR3 coding DNA: TGCAGTGCTAGTCCTCCGGGGGGAGGGGGGTATGAGCAGTACTTC. Translation gives CSASPPGGGGYEQYF.

The rearrangement links TRBV20-1 to TRBJ2-1; D unclear. Germline V gene lookup returns CDR1 DFQATT and CDR2 SNEGSKA (reference sequence). Trimming pared 0 bases from V and 0 bases from J, leaving 6 bases between. The CDR3 consists of 14 residues. The CDR3 loop is CSARDSFSYNEQFF. As DNA, the CDR3 is TGCAGTGCTAGAGACAGCTTCTCCTACAATGAGCAGTTCTTC.

This clonotype was seen repeatedly, ten times or more. The chain joins TRBV3-1 to TRBJ2-1; D gene uncertain. The CDR3 is 12 residues long. CDR1 LGHDT and CDR2 YNNKEL come from the germline V gene (reference sequence). Deletions cut 1 base from V and 6 bases from J, with 4 bases between. The CDR3 region is CASSQVGNEQFF. The CDR3 bases are TGTGCCAGCAGCCAAGTAGGCAATGAGCAGTTCTTC.

The table lists this clonotype with a few counts. This chain joins TRBV5-4 and TRBJ2-2; TRBD2 might be the D (6 bases). Per germline, CDR1 SGHNT and CDR2 YYREEE (reference sequence). The CDR3 has 16 residues. Between the trimmed V and J ends, which lost 4 bases and 6 bases, there was a span of 19 bases. The CDR3 loop is CASSLPGLNKAGELFF. CDR3 DNA sequence: TGTGCCAGCAGCCTTCCCGGACTAAACAAGGCCGGGGAGCTGTTTTTT.

V and J are TRBV4-2 and TRBJ2-1; D is unclear. Trimming removed 0 bases at V and 10 bases at J, with 10 bases between. Germline V gene sequence: CDR1 LGHNA, CDR2 YNFKEQ. The CDR3 has 13 amino acids. The CDR3 region has the DNA TGTGCCAGCAGCCAAGATCACCTCGGGGAGCAGTTCTTC. Protein sequence: CASSQDHLGEQFF.

The chain is built from TRBV7-9 and TRBJ2-1; no firm D call. The CDR3 is 12 amino acids. V lost 4 bases, J lost 6 bases, and 7 bases lay in between. Germline CDR1 reads SEHNR; CDR2 reads FQNEAQ (reference sequence). CDR3: CASSYFFNEQFF. For the CDR3, the DNA is TGTGCCAGCAGCTATTTCTTCAATGAGCAGTTCTTC.